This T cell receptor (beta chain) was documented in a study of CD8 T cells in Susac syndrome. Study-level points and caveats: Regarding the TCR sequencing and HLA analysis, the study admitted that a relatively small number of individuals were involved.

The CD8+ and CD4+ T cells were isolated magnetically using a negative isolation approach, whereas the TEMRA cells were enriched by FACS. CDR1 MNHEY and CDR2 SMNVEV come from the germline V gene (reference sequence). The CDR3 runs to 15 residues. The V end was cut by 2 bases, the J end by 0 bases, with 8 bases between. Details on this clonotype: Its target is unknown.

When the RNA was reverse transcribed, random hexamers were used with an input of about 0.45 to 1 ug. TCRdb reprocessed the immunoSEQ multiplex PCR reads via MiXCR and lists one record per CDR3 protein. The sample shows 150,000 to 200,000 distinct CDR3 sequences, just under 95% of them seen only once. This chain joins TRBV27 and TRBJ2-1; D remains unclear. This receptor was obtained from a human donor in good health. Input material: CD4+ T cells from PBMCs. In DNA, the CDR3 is TGTGCCAGCAGTTTAAACCCGAGCTCCTACAATGAGCAGTTCTTC. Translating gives CASSLNPSSYNEQFF.